The rows below give T cell receptor beta chains drawn from one sample of a study of early T cells in non-severe SARS-CoV-2 infection. TCRdb called the 5' RACE reads again in MiXCR, with one record for every CDR3 protein. The profile covers approximately 48,000 distinct CDR3 sequences, with 9.3% appearing a single time and more than 13% taken by the ten largest. The material sequenced was whole blood. Receptor source: an adult who was a healthcare worker with PCR-confirmed SARS-CoV-2 infection or an uninfected control (not recorded which). Both conserved end residues are part of each CDR3. Each record gives: CDR3 DNA, CDR3 protein, J gene, V gene, D gene, clone size. D genes are given only for firm matches. Some rows have no size entry. The others give once, few or many, or a class for an expanded clone.

CDR3 DNA: TGTGCCACCAGTGATTGGCAAACAGAGACCCAGTACTTC
CDR3 protein: CATSDWQTETQYF
J gene: TRBJ2-5
V gene: TRBV24-1
D gene: .
clone size: many

CDR3 DNA: TGTGCCACTCCGTGTTGGAACACCGGGGAGCTGTTTTTT
CDR3 protein: CATPCWNTGELFF
J gene: TRBJ2-2
V gene: TRBV24-1
D gene: .
clone size: few

CDR3 DNA: TGTGCCAGCAGTTCATCCGGGACAGAGACCTACGAGCAGTACTTC
CDR3 protein: CASSSSGTETYEQYF
J gene: TRBJ2-7
V gene: TRBV7-2
D gene: TRBD1
clone size: many

CDR3 DNA: TGTGCCAGCAGTTTGGCAGCGGGAGCAGGGAGCTACGAGCAGTACTTC
CDR3 protein: CASSLAAGAGSYEQYF
J gene: TRBJ2-7
V gene: TRBV28
D gene: TRBD2
clone size: few

CDR3 DNA: TGTGCCAGCTCACAACTCGGCGGGACGGATAACACCGGGGAGCTGTTTTTT
CDR3 protein: CASSQLGGTDNTGELFF
J gene: TRBJ2-2
V gene: TRBV18
D gene: .
clone size: .

CDR3 DNA: TGTGCCAGCAAGGTTAGCACAGATACGCAGTATTTT
CDR3 protein: CASKVSTDTQYF
J gene: TRBJ2-3
V gene: TRBV6-6
D gene: .
clone size: .

CDR3 DNA: TGCGCCAGCAGCCAGGATAGGAGGAACATTCAGTACTTC
CDR3 protein: CASSQDRRNIQYF
J gene: TRBJ2-4
V gene: TRBV4-1
D gene: .
clone size: many

CDR3 DNA: TGTGCCAGCAGCCCGGAAGGGGGGATTAGCACAGATACGCAGTATTTT
CDR3 protein: CASSPEGGISTDTQYF
J gene: TRBJ2-3
V gene: TRBV4-2
D gene: .
clone size: .

CDR3 DNA: TGTGCCAGCAGTGCAGGGGTGAATCAGCCCCAGCATTTT
CDR3 protein: CASSAGVNQPQHF
J gene: TRBJ1-5
V gene: TRBV6-1
D gene: .
clone size: many

CDR3 DNA: TGTGCTAGTGGTTTGGTACCGGGGCTGCGCATCACAGATACGCAGTATTTT
CDR3 protein: CASGLVPGLRITDTQYF
J gene: TRBJ2-3
V gene: TRBV12-5
D gene: .
clone size: many

CDR3 DNA: TGTGCCAGCAGCTTACATGAGATGAACACTGAAGCTTTCTTT
CDR3 protein: CASSLHEMNTEAFF
J gene: TRBJ1-1
V gene: TRBV7-9
D gene: .
clone size: .

CDR3 DNA: TGTGCCAGCACAGACCGGAACACTGAAGCTTTCTTT
CDR3 protein: CASTDRNTEAFF
J gene: TRBJ1-1
V gene: TRBV12-3/TRBV12-4
D gene: .
clone size: .

CDR3 DNA: TGTGCCAGCAGTTGGGCCCAAAGCTCCTATAATTCACCCCTCCACTTT
CDR3 protein: CASSWAQSSYNSPLHF
J gene: TRBJ1-6
V gene: TRBV27
D gene: .
clone size: .

CDR3 DNA: TGTGCCACCCGGACGGATACAGATACGCAGTATTTT
CDR3 protein: CATRTDTDTQYF
J gene: TRBJ2-3
V gene: TRBV10-3
D gene: .
clone size: many

CDR3 DNA: TGTGCCAGCAGCTCCGATTGGGGCTACGAGCAGTACTTC
CDR3 protein: CASSSDWGYEQYF
J gene: TRBJ2-7
V gene: TRBV7-6
D gene: .
clone size: .

CDR3 DNA: TGTGCCAGCAGCCACCCCACTGGATTGAACACCGGGGAGCTGTTTTTT
CDR3 protein: CASSHPTGLNTGELFF
J gene: TRBJ2-2
V gene: TRBV4-2
D gene: .
clone size: .

CDR3 DNA: TGTGCCAGCAGTCTAGCGGCGCTTGCCTACAATGAGCAGTTCTTC
CDR3 protein: CASSLAALAYNEQFF
J gene: TRBJ2-1
V gene: TRBV12-3/TRBV12-4
D gene: TRBD2
clone size: many

CDR3 DNA: TGTGCCAGCAGTCTTACTAGCGGGAGGGCCTACAATGAGCAGTTCTTC
CDR3 protein: CASSLTSGRAYNEQFF
J gene: TRBJ2-1
V gene: TRBV5-4
D gene: TRBD2
clone size: .

CDR3 DNA: TGTGCCAGCAGCTTAAGGACAGGGAACACTGAAGCTTTCTTT
CDR3 protein: CASSLRTGNTEAFF
J gene: TRBJ1-1
V gene: TRBV9
D gene: TRBD1
clone size: few

CDR3 DNA: TGTGCCAGCAGCTCACATTCAGGGTTCCAAGAGACCCAGTACTTC
CDR3 protein: CASSSHSGFQETQYF
J gene: TRBJ2-5
V gene: TRBV5-5
D gene: .
clone size: .

CDR3 DNA: TGTGCCAGCAGTTTAGCGTTAGGGGGGGAGACCCAGTACTTC
CDR3 protein: CASSLALGGETQYF
J gene: TRBJ2-5
V gene: TRBV28
D gene: .
clone size: many

CDR3 DNA: TGTGCCAGCAGCTTGGCCGGGACTAGCGGATACGAGCAGTACTTC
CDR3 protein: CASSLAGTSGYEQYF
J gene: TRBJ2-7
V gene: TRBV7-2
D gene: TRBD2
clone size: .

CDR3 DNA: TGTGCCAGCAGCTTAGGTCTTGGGACAGGGAGCAATGAGCAGTTCTTC
CDR3 protein: CASSLGLGTGSNEQFF
J gene: TRBJ2-1
V gene: TRBV7-2
D gene: TRBD1
clone size: many

CDR3 DNA: TGTGCCAGCAGCCAAGGGAACTCTGGAAACACCATATATTTT
CDR3 protein: CASSQGNSGNTIYF
J gene: TRBJ1-3
V gene: TRBV14
D gene: .
clone size: many

CDR3 DNA: TGTGCCAGCAGACAGGGGTCCCACGAGCAGTACTTC
CDR3 protein: CASRQGSHEQYF
J gene: TRBJ2-7
V gene: TRBV28
D gene: TRBD1
clone size: .

CDR3 DNA: TGTGCCAGCAGTTACTCGAGACAGGGGAACTATGGCTACACCTTC
CDR3 protein: CASSYSRQGNYGYTF
J gene: TRBJ1-2
V gene: TRBV6-5
D gene: TRBD1
clone size: few

CDR3 DNA: TGCAGTGCTAGGGCGTTTATGGGCAGGAGCACAGATACGCAGTATTTT
CDR3 protein: CSARAFMGRSTDTQYF
J gene: TRBJ2-3
V gene: TRBV20-1
D gene: .
clone size: many

CDR3 DNA: TGTGCCAGCAGTCCGCCGTCTGGGCGCAGATACCCCTACAATGAGCAGTTCTTC
CDR3 protein: CASSPPSGRRYPYNEQFF
J gene: TRBJ2-1
V gene: TRBV28
D gene: .
clone size: many